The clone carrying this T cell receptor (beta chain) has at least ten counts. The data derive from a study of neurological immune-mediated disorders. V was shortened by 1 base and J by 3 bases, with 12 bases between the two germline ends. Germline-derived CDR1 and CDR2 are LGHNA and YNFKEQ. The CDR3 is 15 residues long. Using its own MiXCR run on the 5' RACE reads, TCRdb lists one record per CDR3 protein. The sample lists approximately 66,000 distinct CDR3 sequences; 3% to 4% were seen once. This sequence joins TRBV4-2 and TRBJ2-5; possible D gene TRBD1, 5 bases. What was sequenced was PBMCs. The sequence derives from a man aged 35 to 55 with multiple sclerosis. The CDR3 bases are TGTGCCAGCAGCCAAGCGACAGTTCAGGAAGAGACCCAGTACTTC. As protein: CASSQATVQEETQYF.